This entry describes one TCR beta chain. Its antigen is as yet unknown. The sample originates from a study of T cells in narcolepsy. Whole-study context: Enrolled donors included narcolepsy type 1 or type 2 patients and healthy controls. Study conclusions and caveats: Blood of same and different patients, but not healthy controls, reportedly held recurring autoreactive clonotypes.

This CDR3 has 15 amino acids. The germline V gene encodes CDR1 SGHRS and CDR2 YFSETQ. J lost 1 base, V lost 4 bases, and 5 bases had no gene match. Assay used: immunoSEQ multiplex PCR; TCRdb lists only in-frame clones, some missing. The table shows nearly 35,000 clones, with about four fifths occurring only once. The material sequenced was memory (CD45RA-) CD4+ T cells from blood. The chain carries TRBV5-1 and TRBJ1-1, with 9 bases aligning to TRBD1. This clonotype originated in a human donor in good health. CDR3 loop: CASSPGTGRNTEAFF. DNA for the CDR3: TGCGCCAGCAGCCCGGGGACAGGGAGGAACACTGAAGCTTTCTTT. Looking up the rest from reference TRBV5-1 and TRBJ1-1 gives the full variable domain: KAGVTQTPRYLIKTRGQQVTLSCSPISGHRSVSWYQQTPGQGLQFLFEYFSETQRNKGNFPGRFSGRQFSNSRSEMNVSTLELGDSALYLCASSPGTGRNTEAFFGQGTRLTVV.